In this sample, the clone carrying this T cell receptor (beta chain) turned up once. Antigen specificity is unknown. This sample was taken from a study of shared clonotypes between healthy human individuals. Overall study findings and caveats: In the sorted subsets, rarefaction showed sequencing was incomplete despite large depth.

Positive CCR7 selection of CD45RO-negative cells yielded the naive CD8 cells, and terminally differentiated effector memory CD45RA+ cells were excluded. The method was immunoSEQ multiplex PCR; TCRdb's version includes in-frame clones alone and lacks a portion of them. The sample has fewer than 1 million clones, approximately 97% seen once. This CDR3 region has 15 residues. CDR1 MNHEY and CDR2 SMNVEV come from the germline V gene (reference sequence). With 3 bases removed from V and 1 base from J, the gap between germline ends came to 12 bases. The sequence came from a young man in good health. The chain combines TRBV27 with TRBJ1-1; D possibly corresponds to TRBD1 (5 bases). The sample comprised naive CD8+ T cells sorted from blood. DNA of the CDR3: TGTGCCAGCAGTTTGAGTCGAGGACAGAACACTGAAGCTTTCTTT. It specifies CASSLSRGQNTEAFF.